The following is a T cell receptor (beta chain) sequence with its context. The target of this receptor is not known. Per-nucleotide qualities are absent, and no much larger clonotype sits a single base away. These data come from a study of control samples from healthy donors and cancer patients (dated by TCRdb to 2020 to 2022). Library preparation used the immunoSEQ multiplex PCR assay. TCRdb took this table from immuneACCESS and kept in-frame rearrangements with V and J called. Such tables lack part of the clones; where checked against another copy, unresolved V genes explain under half of the gap, and the rest is unexplained. For this sample there are roughly 170,000 clones; over 80% appear just once. The ten largest clonotypes hold over 1.1% of the sample. V lost 2 bases and J lost 5 bases, and the count of bases not matched to a germline gene is 8. The germline V gene provides CDR1 SGHRS and CDR2 YFSETQ. Counted from cysteine to phenylalanine, this CDR3 has 16 amino acids. Left in the record is the CDR3 DNA by itself, 48 bases read in frame from the first base.

Sequenced input: blood. The chain is made from TRBV5-1 and TRBJ2-5; 11 central bases correspond to TRBD2. This TCR was recovered from a man aged 18 to 30 in good health. The CDR3 region has the sequence CASSFKISGGGETQYF. The DNA sequence is TGCGCCAGCAGCTTTAAAATTAGCGGGGGGGGCGAGACCCAGTACTTC.